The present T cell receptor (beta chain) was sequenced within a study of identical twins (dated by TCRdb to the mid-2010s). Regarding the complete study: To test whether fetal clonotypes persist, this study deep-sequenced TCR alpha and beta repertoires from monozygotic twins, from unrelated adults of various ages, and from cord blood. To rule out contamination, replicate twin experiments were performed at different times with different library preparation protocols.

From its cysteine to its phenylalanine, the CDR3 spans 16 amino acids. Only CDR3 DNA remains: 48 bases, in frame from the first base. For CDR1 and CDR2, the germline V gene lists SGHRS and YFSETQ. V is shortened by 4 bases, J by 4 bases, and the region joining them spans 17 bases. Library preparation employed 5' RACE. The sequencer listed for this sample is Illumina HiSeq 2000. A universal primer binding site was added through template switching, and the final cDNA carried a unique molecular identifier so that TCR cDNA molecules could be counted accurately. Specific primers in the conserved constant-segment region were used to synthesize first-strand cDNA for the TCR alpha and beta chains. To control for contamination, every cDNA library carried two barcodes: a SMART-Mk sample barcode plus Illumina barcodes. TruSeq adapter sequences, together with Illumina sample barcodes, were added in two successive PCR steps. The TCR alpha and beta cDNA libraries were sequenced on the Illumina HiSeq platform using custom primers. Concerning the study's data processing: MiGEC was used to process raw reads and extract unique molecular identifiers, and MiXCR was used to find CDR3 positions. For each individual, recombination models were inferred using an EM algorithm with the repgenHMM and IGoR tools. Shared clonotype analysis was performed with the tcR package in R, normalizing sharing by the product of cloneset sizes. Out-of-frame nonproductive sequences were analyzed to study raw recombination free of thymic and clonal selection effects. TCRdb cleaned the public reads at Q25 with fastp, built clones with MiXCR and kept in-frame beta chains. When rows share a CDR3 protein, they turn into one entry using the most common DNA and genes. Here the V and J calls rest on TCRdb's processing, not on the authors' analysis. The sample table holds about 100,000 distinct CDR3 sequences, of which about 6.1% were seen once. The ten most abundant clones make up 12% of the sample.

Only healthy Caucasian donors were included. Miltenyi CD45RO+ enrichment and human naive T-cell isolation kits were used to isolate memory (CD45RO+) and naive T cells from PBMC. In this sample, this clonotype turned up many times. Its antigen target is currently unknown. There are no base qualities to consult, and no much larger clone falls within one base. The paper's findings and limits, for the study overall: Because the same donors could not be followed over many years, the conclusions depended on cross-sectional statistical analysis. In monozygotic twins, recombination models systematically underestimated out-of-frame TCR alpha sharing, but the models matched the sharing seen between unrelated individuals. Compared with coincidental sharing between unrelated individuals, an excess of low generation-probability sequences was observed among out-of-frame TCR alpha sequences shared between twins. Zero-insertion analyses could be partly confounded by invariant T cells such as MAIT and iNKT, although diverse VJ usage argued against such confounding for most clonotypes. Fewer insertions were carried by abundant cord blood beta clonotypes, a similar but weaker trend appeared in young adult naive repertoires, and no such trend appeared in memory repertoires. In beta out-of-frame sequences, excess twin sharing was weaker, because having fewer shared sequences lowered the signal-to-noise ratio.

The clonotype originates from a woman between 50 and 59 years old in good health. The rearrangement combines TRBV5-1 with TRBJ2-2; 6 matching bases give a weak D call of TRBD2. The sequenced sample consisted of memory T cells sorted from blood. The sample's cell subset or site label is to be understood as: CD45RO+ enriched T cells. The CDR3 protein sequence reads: CASSVAAGGSTGELFF. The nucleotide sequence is TGCGCCAGCAGCGTAGCTGCTGGGGGGAGCACCGGGGAGCTGTTTTTT.